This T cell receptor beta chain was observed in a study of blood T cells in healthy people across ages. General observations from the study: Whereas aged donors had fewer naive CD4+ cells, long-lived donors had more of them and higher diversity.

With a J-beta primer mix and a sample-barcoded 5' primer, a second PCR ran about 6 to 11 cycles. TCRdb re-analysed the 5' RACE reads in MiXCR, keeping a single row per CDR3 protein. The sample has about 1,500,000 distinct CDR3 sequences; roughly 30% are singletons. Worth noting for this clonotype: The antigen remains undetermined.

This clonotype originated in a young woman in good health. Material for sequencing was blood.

In nucleotides, the CDR3 is TGCGCCAGCAGCCAAGGGGGTAGCGGGAGTCCCGAGCAGTACTTC. Translation gives CASSQGGSGSPEQYF. The chain carries TRBV4-3 and TRBJ2-7; TRBD2 matches 9 bases. This CDR3 comprises 15 residues. The V gene end was trimmed by 1 base and the J gene end by 6 bases; junction bases not matched to a gene: 7. The germline CDR1 and CDR2 sequences are LGHNA and YSLEER.